Listed below are T cell receptor beta chains from one sample, sequenced in a study of blood T cells in healthy people across ages. A single record per CDR3 protein comes from TCRdb applying MiXCR to the 5' RACE reads. The sample records roughly 700,000 distinct CDR3 sequences, roughly 49% being singletons. Material: blood. All receptors derive from an older woman in good health. Each CDR3 is given without its conserved first and last residue. The order of the fields is V gene, D gene, CDR3 length, CDR3 protein. A D gene is named only where the DNA matches it firmly.

>TRBV2|-|11
ASSLGQSLEQY
>TRBV12-3/TRBV12-4|TRBD2|11
ASLAGGAYEQY
>TRBV3-1|-|13
ASSQTRVAKNIQY
>TRBV7-2|TRBD2|14
ASSKASGRYTDTQY
>TRBV15|TRBD1|13
ATSRDLGQGETQY
>TRBV11-3|-|10
ASSLRSNEQY
>TRBV28|TRBD1|14
ASSSLYTGANTEAF
>TRBV5-5|TRBD1|18
ASSLGWFMGSDRAPDEQY
>TRBV5-1|TRBD2|13
ASSPLAGALETQY
>TRBV4-3|-|12
ASSQPGQETEAF
>TRBV20-1|-|10
SAREVGDGYT
>TRBV3-1|-|12
ASSHGTGDNEQF
>TRBV5-1|TRBD1|13
ASSQTGLGYNEQF
>TRBV6-2/TRBV6-3|TRBD2|16
ASSKDYGPAGSGDTQY
>TRBV6-5|-|9
ASSRGKEQF
>TRBV29-1|TRBD2|14
SVVLRTSGWSYEQY
>TRBV29-1|TRBD1|12
SAAGQGVNYGYT
>TRBV27|-|12
ASSFSASSYEQY
>TRBV18|-|12
ASSPQDGNEKLF